This TCR beta chain was captured in a study of blood T cell repertoires in COVID-19. Study background: T cells, B-cell-depleted T cells, or PBMCs provided the cDNA or gDNA that served as material.

Some clones are missing from TCRdb's copy, which holds only in-frame ones; the method was immunoSEQ multiplex PCR. The profile covers under 75,000 clones, with 75% to 90% appearing a single time and 2% to 2.5% taken by the ten largest. Germline V CDR1 and CDR2: SGHTA, FQGNSA. V shed 5 bases and J 8 bases; nucleotides not matched to a gene: 12. The CDR3 has 16 residues. The sequenced sample consisted of peripheral blood. The clonotype was recovered from a human donor in a cohort sampled during active COVID-19. The V call is TRBV7-2, the J call TRBJ2-3; 11 bases are shared with TRBD2. DNA of the CDR3: TGTGCCAGCAGCCCGGGAGGGGGGCTAGCGGGGGGTACGCAGTATTTT. It encodes CASSPGGGLAGGTQYF.